This entry describes one TCR beta chain. The antigen is not known. The data stem from a study of T cell responses to AZD1222 COVID-19 vaccine. Study-wide results and caveats: In the spike-specific TCR repertoire, nearly half reportedly target unmutated variant regions.

Profiled with immunoSEQ multiplex PCR; TCRdb holds only in-frame clones, not every one. The sample comprises some 97,000 clones, less than 90% of which are singletons, and 15% to 20% rests with the top ten. The V and J ends lost 2 bases and 1 base respectively, with 8 bases between them. CDR1 and CDR2 from the germline V gene are MNHNS and SASEGT. The length of the CDR3 is 14 residues. The chain recombines TRBV6-1 with TRBJ2-5; D gene uncertain. This sequence was found in an adult in good health. Material: peripheral blood, obtained on day 0 of AZD1222 vaccination. CDR3 residues: CASSETRVQETQYF. In nucleotides, the CDR3 is TGTGCCAGCAGTGAAACAAGGGTCCAAGAGACCCAGTACTTC.